The clone carrying this T cell receptor beta chain has only a few counts. Its target is unknown. The data originate from a study of CD8+ T cells in alopecia areata. For the study at large: Treated patients swallowed 5 to 10 mg of oral tofacitinib twice daily. Study-wide points: Lesional scalp exceeded normal scalp in clonality, especially in alopecia totalis/universalis.

This CDR3 comprises 16 residues. V was pared by 3 bases and J by 5 bases, with 6 bases of the junction left unmatched. The germline V gene has CDR1 LGHNA and CDR2 YNFKEQ. Sequencing templates came from extracted RNA that was reverse transcribed into cDNA. Assay used: immunoSEQ multiplex PCR; TCRdb lists only in-frame clones, some missing. The data hold fewer than 200,000 clones, with over 50% observed a single time. The sequence was collected from a human donor with alopecia areata. The starting material was CD4+ T cells sorted from blood, obtained at week 0. The chain couples TRBV4-2 to TRBJ2-1, with 11 bases fitting TRBD2. The chain's CDR3 is CASSQVLAGEHNEQFF. CDR3 DNA sequence: TGTGCCAGCAGCCAGGTACTAGCGGGGGAGCACAATGAGCAGTTCTTC.